Presented here are 4 T cell receptor beta chains from one specimen sequenced in a study of identical twins. TCRdb re-analysed the 5' RACE reads in MiXCR, keeping a single row per CDR3 protein. Altogether fewer than 550,000 distinct CDR3 sequences are present, roughly 15% being singletons, with the ten largest covering roughly 0.4%. These data also formed part of another study, on yellow fever vaccine responses in identical twins.

The specimen was CD4+ T cells sorted from blood. The origin of the receptors is a woman aged 18-29 years in good health.

There are many counts of this clonotype. The chain recombines TRBV15 with TRBJ1-6; D remains unclear. Germline V CDR1 and CDR2: LNHNV, YYDKDF (reference sequence). V was shortened by 4 bases and J by 6 bases, with 7 bases between the two germline ends. This CDR3 is built from 13 residues. The CDR3 protein is CATSTDLNSPLHF. CDR3 nucleotides: TGTGCCACCAGCACCGACCTTAATTCACCCCTCCACTTT.

V is TRBV12-3 or TRBV12-4 and J is TRBJ2-2, with 8 bases lining up with TRBD1. Trimming at V came to 10 bases and at J to 1 base, leaving 8 bases not matched to a gene. The CDR3 runs 15 residues. CDR3 coding DNA: TGTGCCACCCCTTCAGGGACAGGGAACACCGGGGAGCTGTTTTTT. This codes for CATPSGTGNTGELFF.

This clonotype was counted ten times or more. The chain is built from TRBV11-2 and TRBJ2-7; unclear D gene. V lost 5 bases, J lost 3 bases, and 5 bases lay in between. Germline CDR1 and CDR2: SGHAT and FQNNGV. CDR3 length equals 11 residues. CDR3 sequence: CASSAHYEQYV. In nucleotides, the CDR3 is TGTGCCAGCAGCGCCCACTACGAGCAGTACGTC.

This sequence joins TRBV5-4 and TRBJ2-3; 7 bases line up with TRBD2. The germline V gene encodes CDR1 SGHNT and CDR2 YYREEE (reference sequence). The CDR3 loop spans 14 amino acids. V was clipped by 6 bases and J by 1 base; unmatched bases: 5. The CDR3: CASKEGRGTDTQYF. DNA for the CDR3: TGTGCCAGCAAGGAGGGGAGGGGCACAGATACGCAGTATTTT.